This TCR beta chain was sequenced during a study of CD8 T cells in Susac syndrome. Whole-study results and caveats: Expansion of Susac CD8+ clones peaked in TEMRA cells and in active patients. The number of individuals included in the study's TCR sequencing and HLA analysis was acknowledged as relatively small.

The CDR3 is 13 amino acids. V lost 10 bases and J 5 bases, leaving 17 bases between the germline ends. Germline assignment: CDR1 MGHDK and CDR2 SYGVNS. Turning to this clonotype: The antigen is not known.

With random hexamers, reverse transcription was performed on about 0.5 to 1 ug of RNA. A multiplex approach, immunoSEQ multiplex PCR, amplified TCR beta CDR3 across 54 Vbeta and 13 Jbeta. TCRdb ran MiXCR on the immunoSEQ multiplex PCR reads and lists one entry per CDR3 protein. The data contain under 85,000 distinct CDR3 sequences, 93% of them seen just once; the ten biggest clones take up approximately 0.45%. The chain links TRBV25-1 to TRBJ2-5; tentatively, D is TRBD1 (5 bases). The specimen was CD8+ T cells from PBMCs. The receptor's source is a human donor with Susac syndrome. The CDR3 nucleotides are TGTGCCACCGAGAGAAGGGGCCCGGAGACCCAGTACTTC. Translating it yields CATERRGPETQYF.